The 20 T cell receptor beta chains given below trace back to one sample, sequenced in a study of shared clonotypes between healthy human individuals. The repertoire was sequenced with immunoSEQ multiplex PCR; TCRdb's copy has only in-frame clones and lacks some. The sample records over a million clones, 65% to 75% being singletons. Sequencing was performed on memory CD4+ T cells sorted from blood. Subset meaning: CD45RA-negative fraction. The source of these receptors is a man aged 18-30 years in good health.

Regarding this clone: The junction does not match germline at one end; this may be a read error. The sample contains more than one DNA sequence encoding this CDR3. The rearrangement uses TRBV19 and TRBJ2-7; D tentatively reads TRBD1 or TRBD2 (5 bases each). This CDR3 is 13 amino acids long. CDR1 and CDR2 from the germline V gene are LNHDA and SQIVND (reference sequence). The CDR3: CASSMRGGYEQYF. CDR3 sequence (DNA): TGCGCCAGTAGTATGAGGGGCGGATACGAGCAGTACTTC.

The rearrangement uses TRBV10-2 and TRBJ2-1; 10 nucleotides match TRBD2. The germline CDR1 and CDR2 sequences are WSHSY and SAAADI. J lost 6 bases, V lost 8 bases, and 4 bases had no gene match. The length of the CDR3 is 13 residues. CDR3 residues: CASSSGGFNEQFF. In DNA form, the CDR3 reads TGCGCCAGCTCTAGCGGGGGATTCAATGAGCAGTTCTTC.

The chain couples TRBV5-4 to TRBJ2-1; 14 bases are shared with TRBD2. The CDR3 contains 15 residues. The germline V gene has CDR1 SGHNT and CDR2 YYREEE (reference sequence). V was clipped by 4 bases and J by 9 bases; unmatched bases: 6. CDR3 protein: CASSPGTSGRREQFF. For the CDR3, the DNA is TGTGCCAGCAGCCCCGGGACTAGCGGGAGACGTGAGCAGTTCTTC.

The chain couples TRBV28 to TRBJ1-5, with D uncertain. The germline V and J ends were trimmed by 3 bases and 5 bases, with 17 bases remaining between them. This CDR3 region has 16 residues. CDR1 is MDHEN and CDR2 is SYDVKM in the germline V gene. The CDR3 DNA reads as TGTGCCAGCAGTTTTAGTGGGAGGGTACGTGATCAGCCCCAGCATTTT. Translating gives CASSFSGRVRDQPQHF.

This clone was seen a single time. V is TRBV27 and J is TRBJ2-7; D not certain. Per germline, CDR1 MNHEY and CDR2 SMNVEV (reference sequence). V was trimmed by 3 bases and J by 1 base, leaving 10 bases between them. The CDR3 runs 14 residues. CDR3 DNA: TGTGCCAGCAGTTTGGAAGGGTTGTCCTACGAGCAGTACTTC. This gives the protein CASSLEGLSYEQYF.

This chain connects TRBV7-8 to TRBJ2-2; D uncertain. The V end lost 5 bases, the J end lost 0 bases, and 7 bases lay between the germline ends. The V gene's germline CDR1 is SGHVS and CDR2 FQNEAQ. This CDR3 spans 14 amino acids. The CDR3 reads CASSRLANTGELFF. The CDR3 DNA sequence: TGTGCCAGCAGCCGTCTAGCGAACACCGGGGAGCTGTTTTTT.

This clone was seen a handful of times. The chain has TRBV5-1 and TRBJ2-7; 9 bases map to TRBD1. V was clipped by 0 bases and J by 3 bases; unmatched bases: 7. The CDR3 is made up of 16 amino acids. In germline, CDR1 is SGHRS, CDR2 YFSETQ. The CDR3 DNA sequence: TGCGCCAGCAGCTTGGATTGGGGACAGGGCCTCTACGAGCAGTACTTC. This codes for CASSLDWGQGLYEQYF. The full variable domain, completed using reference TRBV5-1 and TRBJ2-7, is KAGVTQTPRYLIKTRGQQVTLSCSPISGHRSVSWYQQTPGQGLQFLFEYFSETQRNKGNFPGRFSGRQFSNSRSEMNVSTLELGDSALYLCASSLDWGQGLYEQYFGPGTRLTVT.

The DNA for the CDR3 is TGTGCCAGCAGCTTAAGCACAGGGGGGTTCACTGAAGCTTTCTTT. Translated, it gives CASSLSTGGFTEAFF. The chain carries TRBV7-3 and TRBJ1-1, with TRBD1 matching over 8 bases. CDR3 length: 15 residues. Trimming at V came to 1 base and at J to 4 bases, leaving 5 bases not matched to a gene. Looked up from germline, CDR1 is SGHTA and CDR2 is FQGTGA.

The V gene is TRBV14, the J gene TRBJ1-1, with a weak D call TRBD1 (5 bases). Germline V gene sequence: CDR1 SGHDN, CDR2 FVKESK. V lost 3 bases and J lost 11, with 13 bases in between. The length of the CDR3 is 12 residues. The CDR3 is CASSQAEGSAFF. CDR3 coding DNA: TGTGCCAGCAGCCAGGCGGAGGGGTCGGCTTTCTTT.

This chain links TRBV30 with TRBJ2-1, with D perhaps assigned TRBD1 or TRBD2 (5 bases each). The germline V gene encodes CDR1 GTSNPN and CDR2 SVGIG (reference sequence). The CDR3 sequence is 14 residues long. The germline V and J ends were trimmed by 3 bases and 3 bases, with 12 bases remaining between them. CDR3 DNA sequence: TGTGCCTGGAGGGGACCCGGACTCTACAATGAGCAGTTCTTC. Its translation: CAWRGPGLYNEQFF. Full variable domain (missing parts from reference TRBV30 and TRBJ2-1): SQTIHQWPATLVQPVGSPLSLECTVEGTSNPNLYWYRQAAGRGLQLLFYSVGIGQISSEVPQNLSASRPQDRQFILSSKKLLLSDSGFYLCAWRGPGLYNEQFFGPGTRLTVL.

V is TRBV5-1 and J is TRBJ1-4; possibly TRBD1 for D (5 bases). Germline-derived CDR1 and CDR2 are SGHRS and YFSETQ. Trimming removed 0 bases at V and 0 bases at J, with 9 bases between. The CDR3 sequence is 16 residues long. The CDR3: CASSLAVGATNEKLFF. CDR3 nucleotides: TGCGCCAGCAGCTTGGCTGTGGGGGCAACTAATGAAAAACTGTTTTTT. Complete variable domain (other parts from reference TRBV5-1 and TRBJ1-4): KAGVTQTPRYLIKTRGQQVTLSCSPISGHRSVSWYQQTPGQGLQFLFEYFSETQRNKGNFPGRFSGRQFSNSRSEMNVSTLELGDSALYLCASSLAVGATNEKLFFGSGTQLSVL.

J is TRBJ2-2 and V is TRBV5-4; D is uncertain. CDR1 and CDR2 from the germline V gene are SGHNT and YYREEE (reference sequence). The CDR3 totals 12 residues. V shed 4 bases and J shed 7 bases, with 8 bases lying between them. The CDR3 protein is CASSPPGGELFF. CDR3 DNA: TGTGCCAGCAGCCCTCCCGGCGGGGAGCTGTTTTTT.

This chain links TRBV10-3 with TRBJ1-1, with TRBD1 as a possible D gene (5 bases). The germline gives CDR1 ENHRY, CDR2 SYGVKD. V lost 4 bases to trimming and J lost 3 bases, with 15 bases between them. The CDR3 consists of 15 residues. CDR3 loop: CAISGGRGFDTEAFF. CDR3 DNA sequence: TGTGCCATCAGTGGGGGACGGGGGTTCGACACTGAAGCTTTCTTT.

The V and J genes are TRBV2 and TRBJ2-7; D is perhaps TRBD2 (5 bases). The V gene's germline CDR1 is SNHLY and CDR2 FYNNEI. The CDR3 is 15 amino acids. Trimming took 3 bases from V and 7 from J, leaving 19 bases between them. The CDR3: CASSEVFTPTGEQYF. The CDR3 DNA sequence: TGTGCCAGCAGTGAGGTTTTTACACCCACGGGAGAGCAGTACTTC.

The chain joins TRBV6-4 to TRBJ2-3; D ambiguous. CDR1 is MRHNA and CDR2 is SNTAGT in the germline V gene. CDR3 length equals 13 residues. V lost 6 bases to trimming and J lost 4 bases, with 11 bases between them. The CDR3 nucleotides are TGTGCCAGCAGACCCGGAGAAGCAGATACGCAGTATTTT. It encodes CASRPGEADTQYF.

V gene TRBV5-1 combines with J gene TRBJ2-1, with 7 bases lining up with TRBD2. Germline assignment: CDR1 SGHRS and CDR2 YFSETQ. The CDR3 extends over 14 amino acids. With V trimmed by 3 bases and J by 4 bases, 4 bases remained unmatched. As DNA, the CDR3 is TGCGCCAGCAGCTCCTCCGGGGGGTACAATGAGCAGTTCTTC. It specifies CASSSSGGYNEQFF.

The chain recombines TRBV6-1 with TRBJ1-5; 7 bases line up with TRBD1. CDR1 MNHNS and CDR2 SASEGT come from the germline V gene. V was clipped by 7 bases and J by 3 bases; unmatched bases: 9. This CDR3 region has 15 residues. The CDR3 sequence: CASMEGAMVNQPQHF. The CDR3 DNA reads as TGTGCCAGCATGGAGGGGGCGATGGTCAATCAGCCCCAGCATTTT.

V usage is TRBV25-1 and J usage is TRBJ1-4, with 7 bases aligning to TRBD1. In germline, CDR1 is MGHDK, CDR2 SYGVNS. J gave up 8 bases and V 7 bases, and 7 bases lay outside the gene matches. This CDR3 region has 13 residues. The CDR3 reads CASTTGAKEKLFF. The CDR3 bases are TGTGCCAGCACAACAGGGGCCAAGGAAAAACTGTTTTTT.

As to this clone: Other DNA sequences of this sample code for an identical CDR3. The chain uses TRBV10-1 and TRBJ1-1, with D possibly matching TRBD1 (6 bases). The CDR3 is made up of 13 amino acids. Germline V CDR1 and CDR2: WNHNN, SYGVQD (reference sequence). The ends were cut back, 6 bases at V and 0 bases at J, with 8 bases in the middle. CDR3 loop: CASRRTVNTEAFF. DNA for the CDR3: TGCGCCAGCAGGCGGACAGTGAACACTGAAGCTTTCTTT.

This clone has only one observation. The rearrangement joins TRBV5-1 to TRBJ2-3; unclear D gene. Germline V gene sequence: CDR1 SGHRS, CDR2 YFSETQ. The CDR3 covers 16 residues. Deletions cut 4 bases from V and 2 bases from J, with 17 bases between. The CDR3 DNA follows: TGCGCCAGCAGCCCTCCGGTGGACGGAAACACAGATACGCAGTATTTT. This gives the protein CASSPPVDGNTDTQYF.